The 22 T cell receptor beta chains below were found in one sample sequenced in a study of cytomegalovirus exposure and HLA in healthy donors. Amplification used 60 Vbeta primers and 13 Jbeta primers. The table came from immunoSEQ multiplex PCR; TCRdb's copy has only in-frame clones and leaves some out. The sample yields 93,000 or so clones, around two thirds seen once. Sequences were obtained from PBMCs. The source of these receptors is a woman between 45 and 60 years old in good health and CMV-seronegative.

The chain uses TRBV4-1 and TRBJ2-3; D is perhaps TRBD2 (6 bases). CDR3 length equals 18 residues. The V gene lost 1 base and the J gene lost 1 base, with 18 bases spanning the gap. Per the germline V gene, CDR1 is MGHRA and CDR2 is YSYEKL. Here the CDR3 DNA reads TGCGCCAGCAGCCAAGGTGTGATTCGGGGGACCCGCACAGATACGCAGTATTTT. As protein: CASSQGVIRGTRTDTQYF.

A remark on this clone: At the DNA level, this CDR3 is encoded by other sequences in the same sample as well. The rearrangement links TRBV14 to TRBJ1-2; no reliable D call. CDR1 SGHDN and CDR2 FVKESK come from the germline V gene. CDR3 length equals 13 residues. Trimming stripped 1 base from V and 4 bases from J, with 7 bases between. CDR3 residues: CASSQVYSYGYTF. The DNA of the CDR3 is TGTGCCAGCAGCCAAGTTTATTCCTATGGCTACACCTTC.

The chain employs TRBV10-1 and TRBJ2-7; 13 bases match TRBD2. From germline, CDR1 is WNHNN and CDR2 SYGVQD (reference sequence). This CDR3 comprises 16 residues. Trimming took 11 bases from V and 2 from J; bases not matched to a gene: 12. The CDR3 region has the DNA TGCGCCCGCTGCCGGGGACTAGCGGGATTGGCCTACGAGCAGTACTTC. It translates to CARCRGLAGLAYEQYF.

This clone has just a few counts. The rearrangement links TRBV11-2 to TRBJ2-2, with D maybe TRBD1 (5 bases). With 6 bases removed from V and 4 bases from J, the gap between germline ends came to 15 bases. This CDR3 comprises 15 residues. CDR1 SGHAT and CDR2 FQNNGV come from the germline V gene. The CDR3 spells CASRPGSVGTGELFF. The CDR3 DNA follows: TGTGCCAGCAGGCCAGGGTCCGTTGGCACCGGGGAGCTGTTTTTT. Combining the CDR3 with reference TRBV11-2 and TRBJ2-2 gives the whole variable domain EAGVAQSPRYKIIEKRQSVAFWCNPISGHATLYWYQQILGQGPKLLIQFQNNGVVDDSQLPKDRFSAERLKGVDSTLKIQPAKLEDSAVYLCASRPGSVGTGELFFGEGSRLTVL.

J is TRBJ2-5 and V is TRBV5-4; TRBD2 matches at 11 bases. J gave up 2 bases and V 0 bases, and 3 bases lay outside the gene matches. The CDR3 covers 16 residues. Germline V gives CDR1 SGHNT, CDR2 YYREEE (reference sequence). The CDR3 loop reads CASSLGLAGGQETQYF. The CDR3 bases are TGTGCCAGCAGCTTGGGTTTAGCGGGAGGGCAAGAGACCCAGTACTTC.

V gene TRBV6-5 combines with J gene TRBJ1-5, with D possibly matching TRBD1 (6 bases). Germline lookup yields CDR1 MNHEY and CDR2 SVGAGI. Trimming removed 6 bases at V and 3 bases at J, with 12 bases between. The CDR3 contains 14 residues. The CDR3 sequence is CASRGGAPNQPQHF. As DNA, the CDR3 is TGTGCCAGCAGGGGGGGGGCCCCCAATCAGCCCCAGCATTTT.

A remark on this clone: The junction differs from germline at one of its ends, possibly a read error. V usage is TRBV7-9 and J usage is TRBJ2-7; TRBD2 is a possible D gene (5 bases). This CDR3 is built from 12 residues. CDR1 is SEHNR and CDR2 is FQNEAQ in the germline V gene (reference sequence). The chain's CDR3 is CSSSFGAYEQYF. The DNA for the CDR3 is TGTTCCAGCAGCTTCGGGGCCTACGAGCAGTACTTC.

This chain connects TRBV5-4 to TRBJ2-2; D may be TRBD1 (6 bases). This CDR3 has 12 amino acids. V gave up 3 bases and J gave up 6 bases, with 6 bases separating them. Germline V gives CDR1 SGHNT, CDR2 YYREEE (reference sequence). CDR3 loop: CASSSGAGELFF. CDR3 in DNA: TGTGCCAGCAGCTCAGGGGCCGGGGAGCTGTTTTTT.

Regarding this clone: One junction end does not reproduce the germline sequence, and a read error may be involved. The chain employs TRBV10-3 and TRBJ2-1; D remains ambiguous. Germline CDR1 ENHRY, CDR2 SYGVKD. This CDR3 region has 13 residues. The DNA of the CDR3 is TGTGCCATCAGTGAGTCAAACGACAATGAACAGTTCTTC. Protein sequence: CAISESNDNEQFF.

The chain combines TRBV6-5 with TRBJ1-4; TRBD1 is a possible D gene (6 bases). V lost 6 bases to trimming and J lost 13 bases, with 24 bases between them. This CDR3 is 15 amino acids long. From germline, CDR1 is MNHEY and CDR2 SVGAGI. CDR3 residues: CASSRLAGGTRGLFF. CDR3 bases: TGTGCCAGCAGCCGTCTAGCTGGGGGCACCCGTGGACTGTTTTTT.

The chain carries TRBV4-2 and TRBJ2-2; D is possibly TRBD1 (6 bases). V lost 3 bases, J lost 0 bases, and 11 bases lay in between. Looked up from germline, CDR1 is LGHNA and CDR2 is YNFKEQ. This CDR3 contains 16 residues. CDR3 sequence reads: CASSQIQGANTGELFF. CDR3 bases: TGTGCCAGCAGCCAGATACAGGGTGCGAACACCGGGGAGCTGTTTTTT.

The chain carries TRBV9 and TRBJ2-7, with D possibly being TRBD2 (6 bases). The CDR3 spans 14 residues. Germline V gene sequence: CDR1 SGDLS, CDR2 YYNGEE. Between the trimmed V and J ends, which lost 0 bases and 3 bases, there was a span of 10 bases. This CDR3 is CASSVEVSGYEQYF. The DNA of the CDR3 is TGTGCCAGCAGCGTAGAGGTTAGCGGCTACGAGCAGTACTTC.

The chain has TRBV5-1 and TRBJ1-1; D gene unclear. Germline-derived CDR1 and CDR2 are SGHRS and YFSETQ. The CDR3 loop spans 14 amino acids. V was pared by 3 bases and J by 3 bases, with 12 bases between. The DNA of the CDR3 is TGCGCCAGCAGCTGGGGTCGGCGGGACACTGAAGCTTTCTTT. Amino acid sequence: CASSWGRRDTEAFF.

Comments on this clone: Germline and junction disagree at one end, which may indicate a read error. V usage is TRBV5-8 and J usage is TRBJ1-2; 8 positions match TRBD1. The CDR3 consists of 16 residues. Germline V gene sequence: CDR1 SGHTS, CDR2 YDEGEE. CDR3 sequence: CASGFLGQGPNYGYTF. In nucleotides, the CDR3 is TGTGCCAGCGGCTTCTTAGGACAGGGCCCCAACTATGGCTACACCTTC.

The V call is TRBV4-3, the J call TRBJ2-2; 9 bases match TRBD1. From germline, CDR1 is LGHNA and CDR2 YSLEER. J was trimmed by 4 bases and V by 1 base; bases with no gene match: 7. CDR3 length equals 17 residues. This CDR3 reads CASSQGVGTGFTGELFF. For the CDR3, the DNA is TGCGCCAGCAGCCAAGGTGTAGGGACAGGGTTCACCGGGGAGCTGTTTTTT.

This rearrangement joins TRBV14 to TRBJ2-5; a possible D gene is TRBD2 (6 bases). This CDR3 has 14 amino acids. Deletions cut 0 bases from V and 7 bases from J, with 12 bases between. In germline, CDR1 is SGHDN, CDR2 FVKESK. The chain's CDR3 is CASSQDSGVGTQYF. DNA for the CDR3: TGTGCCAGCAGCCAAGATAGCGGCGTCGGGACCCAGTACTTC.

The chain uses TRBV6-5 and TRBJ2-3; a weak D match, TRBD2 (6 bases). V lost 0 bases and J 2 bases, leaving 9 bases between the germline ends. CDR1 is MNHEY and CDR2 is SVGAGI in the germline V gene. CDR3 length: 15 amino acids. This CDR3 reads CASSYSGGYTDTQYF. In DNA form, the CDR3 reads TGTGCCAGCAGTTACTCCGGGGGATACACAGATACGCAGTATTTT.

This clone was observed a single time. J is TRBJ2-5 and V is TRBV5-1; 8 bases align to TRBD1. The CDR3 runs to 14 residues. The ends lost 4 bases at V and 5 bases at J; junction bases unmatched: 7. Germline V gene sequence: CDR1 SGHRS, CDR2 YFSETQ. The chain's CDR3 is CASSPGQAGETQYF. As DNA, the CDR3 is TGCGCCAGCAGCCCGGGACAGGCGGGGGAGACCCAGTACTTC.

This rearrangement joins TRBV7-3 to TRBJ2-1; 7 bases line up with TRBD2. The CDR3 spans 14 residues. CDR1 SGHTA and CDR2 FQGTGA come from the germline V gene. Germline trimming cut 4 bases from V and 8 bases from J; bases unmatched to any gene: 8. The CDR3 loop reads CASSSGREHHEQFF. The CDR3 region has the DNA TGTGCCAGCAGCTCGGGGCGGGAGCACCATGAGCAGTTCTTC.

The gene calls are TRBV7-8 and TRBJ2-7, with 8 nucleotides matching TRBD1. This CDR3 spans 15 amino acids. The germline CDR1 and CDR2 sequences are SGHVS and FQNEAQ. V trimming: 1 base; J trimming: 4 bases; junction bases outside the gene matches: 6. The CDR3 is CASSLDQGAGYEQYF. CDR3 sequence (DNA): TGTGCCAGCAGCTTAGATCAGGGGGCTGGTTACGAGCAGTACTTC.

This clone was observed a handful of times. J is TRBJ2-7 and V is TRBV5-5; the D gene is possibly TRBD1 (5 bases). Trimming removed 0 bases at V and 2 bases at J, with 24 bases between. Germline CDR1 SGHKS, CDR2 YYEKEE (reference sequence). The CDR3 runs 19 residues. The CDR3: CASSLAPRAPSLRTYEQYF. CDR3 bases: TGTGCCAGCAGCTTGGCCCCCAGGGCTCCCTCACTTCGAACCTACGAGCAGTACTTC. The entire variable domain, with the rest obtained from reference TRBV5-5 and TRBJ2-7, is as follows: DAGVTQSPTHLIKTRGQQVTLRCSPISGHKSVSWYQQVLGQGPQFIFQYYEKEERGRGNFPDRFSARQFPNYSSELNVNALLLGDSALYLCASSLAPRAPSLRTYEQYFGPGTRLTVT.

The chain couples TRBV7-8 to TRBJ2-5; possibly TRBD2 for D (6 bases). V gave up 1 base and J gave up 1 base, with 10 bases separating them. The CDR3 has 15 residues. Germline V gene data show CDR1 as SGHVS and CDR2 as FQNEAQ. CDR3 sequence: CASSLVGGRQETQYF. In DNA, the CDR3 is TGTGCCAGCAGCTTAGTCGGGGGTCGCCAAGAGACCCAGTACTTC.